This T cell receptor beta chain comes out of a study of CD8+CD57+ T cells in acquired aplastic anemia. Study information: Yields of DNA that came from sorted CD4+ and CD8+ cells averaged about 3 ug.

Only a few counts were recorded for this clonotype. Profiling of TCR beta VDJ combinations and CDR3 sequences used genomic DNA as template. One entry per CDR3 protein, called by TCRdb with MiXCR from the reads. The data show 150,000 to 200,000 distinct CDR3 sequences, roughly 50% seen once. Patients picked for sequencing had shown CD8+CD57+ cell expansion detected by flow cytometry. The blood sampling took place in patients who had so far received no therapy. Germline loops: CDR1 MNHNS, CDR2 SASEGT. Unmatched junction bases numbered 5, after V lost 0 bases and J lost 0 bases. This CDR3 is built from 18 residues.

The chain carries TRBV6-1 and TRBJ2-2; 9 positions agree with TRBD2. Sequences were obtained from sorted CD4+, CD8+, or CD8+CD57+ T cells (not recorded which) from PBMCs. The receptor was isolated from a human donor with aplastic anemia. The CDR3 loop reads CASSEALSGGANTGELFF. CDR3 in DNA: TGTGCCAGCAGTGAAGCCCTTAGCGGGGGCGCGAACACCGGGGAGCTGTTTTTT.